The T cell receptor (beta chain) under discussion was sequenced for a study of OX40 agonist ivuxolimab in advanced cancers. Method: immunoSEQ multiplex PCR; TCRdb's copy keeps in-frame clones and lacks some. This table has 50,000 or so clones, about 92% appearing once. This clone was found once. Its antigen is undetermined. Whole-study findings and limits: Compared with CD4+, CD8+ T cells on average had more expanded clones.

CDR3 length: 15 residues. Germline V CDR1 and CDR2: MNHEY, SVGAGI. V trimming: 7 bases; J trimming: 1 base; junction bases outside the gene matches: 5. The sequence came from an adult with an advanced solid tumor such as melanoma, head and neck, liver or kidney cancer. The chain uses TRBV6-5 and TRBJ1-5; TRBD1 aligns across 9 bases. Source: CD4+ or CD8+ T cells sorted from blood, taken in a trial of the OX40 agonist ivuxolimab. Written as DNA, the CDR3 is TGTGCCAGCAACCCGACAGGGGGGAGCAATCAGCCCCAGCATTTT. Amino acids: CASNPTGGSNQPQHF.